This T cell receptor (beta chain) was captured by sequencing in a study of blood T cell repertoires in COVID-19. Study-level background: Collection of acute and convalescent COVID-19 samples took place in the United States, Italy and Spain. The cDNA or gDNA used as material had been derived from T cells, B-cell-depleted T cells, or PBMCs.

The germline CDR1 and CDR2 sequences are SGDLS and YYNGEE. J lost 7 bases, V lost 4 bases, and 7 bases had no gene match. The CDR3 consists of 14 residues. Methods used by the authors: Amplification from reference gene primers served as the basis for estimated nucleated cell counts. Some clones are missing from TCRdb's copy, which holds only in-frame ones; the method was immunoSEQ multiplex PCR. That table supplies the V and J calls and clone size; D and trimming were determined from the DNA. Of about 240,000 clones listed, around 88% are singletons. This chain connects TRBV9 to TRBJ2-1; 8 bases line up with TRBD2. The clonotype was recovered from an elderly man with acute or convalescent COVID-19. Input material: peripheral blood. CDR3 loop: CASSPRVAGNEQFF. The CDR3 DNA sequence: TGTGCCAGCAGCCCCCGGGTAGCGGGGAATGAGCAGTTCTTC.